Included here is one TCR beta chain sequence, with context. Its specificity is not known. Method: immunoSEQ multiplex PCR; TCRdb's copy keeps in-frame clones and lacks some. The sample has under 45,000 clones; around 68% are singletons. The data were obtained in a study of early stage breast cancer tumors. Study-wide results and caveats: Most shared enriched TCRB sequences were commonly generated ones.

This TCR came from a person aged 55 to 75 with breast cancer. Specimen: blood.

CDR3 in amino acids: CASRATEAGVGGELFF. For the CDR3, the DNA is TGTGCCAGCAGGGCCACCGAGGCGGGGGTTGGCGGGGAGCTGTTTTTT. The V gene is TRBV2, the J gene TRBJ2-2; the match to TRBD2 covers 7 bases. Germline values: CDR1 SNHLY, CDR2 FYNNEI. V shed 6 bases and J 7 bases; nucleotides not matched to a gene: 14. The CDR3 loop spans 16 amino acids. Combining the CDR3 with reference TRBV2 and TRBJ2-2 gives the whole variable domain EPEVTQTPSHQVTQMGQEVILRCVPISNHLYFYWYRQILGQKVEFLVSFYNNEISEKSEIFDDQFSVERPDGSNFTLKIRSTKLEDSAMYFCASRATEAGVGGELFFGEGSRLTVL.